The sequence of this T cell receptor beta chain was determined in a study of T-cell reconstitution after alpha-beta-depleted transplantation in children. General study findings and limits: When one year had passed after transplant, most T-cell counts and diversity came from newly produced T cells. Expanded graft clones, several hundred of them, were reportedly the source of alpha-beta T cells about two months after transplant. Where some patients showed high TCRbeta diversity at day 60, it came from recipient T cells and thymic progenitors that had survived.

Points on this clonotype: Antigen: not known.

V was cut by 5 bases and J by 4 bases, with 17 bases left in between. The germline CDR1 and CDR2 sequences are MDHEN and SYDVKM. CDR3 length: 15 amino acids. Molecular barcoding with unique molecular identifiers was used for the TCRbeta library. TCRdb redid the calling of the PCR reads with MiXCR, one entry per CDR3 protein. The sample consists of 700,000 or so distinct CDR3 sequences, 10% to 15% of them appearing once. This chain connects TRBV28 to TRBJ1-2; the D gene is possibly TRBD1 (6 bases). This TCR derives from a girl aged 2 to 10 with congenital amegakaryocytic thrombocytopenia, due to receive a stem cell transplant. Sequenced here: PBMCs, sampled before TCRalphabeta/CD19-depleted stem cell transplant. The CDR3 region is CASSPASTGIYGYTF. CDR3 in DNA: TGTGCCAGCAGTCCAGCCAGTACAGGGATCTATGGCTACACCTTC.